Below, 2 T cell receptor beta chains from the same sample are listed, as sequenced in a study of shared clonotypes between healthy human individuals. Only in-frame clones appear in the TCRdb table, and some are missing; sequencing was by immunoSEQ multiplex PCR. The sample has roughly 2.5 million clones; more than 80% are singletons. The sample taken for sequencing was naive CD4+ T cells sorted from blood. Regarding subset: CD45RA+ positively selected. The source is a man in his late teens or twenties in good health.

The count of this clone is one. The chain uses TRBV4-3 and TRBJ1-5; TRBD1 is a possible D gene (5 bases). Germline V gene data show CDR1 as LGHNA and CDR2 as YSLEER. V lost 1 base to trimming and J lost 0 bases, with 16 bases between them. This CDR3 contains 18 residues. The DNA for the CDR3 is TGCGCCAGCAGCCAAGGTTTTACGGCAGGGAGTAGCAATCAGCCCCAGCATTTT. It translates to CASSQGFTAGSSNQPQHF.

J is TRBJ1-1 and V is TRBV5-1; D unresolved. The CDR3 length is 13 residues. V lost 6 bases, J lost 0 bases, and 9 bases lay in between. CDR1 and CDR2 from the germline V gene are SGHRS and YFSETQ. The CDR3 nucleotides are TGCGCCAGCACTCAGGAGTTGAACACTGAAGCTTTCTTT. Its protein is CASTQELNTEAFF.